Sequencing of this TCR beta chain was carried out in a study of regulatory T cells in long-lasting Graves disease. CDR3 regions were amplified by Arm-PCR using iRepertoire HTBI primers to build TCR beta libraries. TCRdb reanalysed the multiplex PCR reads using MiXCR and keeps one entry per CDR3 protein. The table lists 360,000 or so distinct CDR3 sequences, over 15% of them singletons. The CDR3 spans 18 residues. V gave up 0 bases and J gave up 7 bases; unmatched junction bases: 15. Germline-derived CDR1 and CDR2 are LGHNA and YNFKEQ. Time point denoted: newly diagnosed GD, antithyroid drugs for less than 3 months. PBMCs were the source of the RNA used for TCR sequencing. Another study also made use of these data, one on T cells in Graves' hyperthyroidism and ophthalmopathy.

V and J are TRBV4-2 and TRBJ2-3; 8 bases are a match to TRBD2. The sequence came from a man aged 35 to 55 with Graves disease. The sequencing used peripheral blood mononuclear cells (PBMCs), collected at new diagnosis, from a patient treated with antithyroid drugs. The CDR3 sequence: CASSQDRGSGGLVNTQYF. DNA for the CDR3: TGTGCCAGCAGCCAAGATCGGGGGAGCGGGGGCCTGGTGAATACGCAGTATTTT.